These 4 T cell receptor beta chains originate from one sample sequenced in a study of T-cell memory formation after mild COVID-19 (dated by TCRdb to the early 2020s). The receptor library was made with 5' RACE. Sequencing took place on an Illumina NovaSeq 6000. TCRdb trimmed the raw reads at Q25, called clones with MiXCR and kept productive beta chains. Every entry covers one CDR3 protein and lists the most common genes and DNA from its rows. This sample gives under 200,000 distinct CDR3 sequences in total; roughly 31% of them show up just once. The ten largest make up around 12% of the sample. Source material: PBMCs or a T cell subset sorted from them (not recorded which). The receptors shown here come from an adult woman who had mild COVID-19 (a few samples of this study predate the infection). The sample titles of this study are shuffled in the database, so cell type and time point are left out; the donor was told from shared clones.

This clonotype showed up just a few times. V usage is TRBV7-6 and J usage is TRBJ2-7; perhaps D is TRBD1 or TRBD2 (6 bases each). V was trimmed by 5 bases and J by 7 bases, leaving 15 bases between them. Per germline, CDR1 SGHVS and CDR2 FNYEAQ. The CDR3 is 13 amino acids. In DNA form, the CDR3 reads TGTGCCAGCAGCCCGGGGGCCTTTCTGGAGCAGTACTTC. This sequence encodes CASSPGAFLEQYF. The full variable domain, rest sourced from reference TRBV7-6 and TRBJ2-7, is GAGVSQSPRYKVTKRGQDVALRCDPISGHVSLYWYRQALGQGPEFLTYFNYEAQQDKSGLPNDRFSAERPEGSISTLTIQRTEQRDSAMYRCASSPGAFLEQYFGPGTRLTVT.

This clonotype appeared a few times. The CDR3 region is CASSLYGYYEQYF. In DNA, the CDR3 is TGTGCCAGCAGCTTGTACGGATACTACGAGCAGTACTTC. This rearrangement joins TRBV5-6 to TRBJ2-7; D ambiguous. This CDR3 spans 13 amino acids. The ends were cut back, 1 base at V and 3 bases at J, with 8 bases in the middle. CDR1 SGHDT and CDR2 YYEEEE come from the germline V gene.

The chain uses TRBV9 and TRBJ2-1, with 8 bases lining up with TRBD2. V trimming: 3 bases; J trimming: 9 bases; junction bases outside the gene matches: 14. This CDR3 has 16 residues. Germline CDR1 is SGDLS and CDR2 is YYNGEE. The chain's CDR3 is CASSEGLAGGPSEQFF. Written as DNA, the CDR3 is TGTGCCAGCAGCGAGGGGTTGGCGGGGGGCCCTAGTGAGCAGTTCTTC.

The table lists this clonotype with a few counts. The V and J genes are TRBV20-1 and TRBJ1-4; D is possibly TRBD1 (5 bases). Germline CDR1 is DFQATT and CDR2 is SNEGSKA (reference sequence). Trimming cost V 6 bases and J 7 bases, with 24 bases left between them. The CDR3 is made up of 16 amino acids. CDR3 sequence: CSARVEGPTLSEKLFF. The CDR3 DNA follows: TGCAGTGCCCGGGTAGAGGGGCCGACTCTTAGTGAAAAACTGTTTTTT.